A selection of T cell receptor beta chains follows, all from one sample in a study of CD8 T cells in ankylosing spondylitis. One entry per CDR3 protein, called by TCRdb with MiXCR from the 5' RACE reads. Among 200,000 to 250,000 distinct CDR3 sequences listed, about 16% were seen once. Sequencing input: blood, either unsorted or a sorted T cell fraction (not recorded which). The receptors derive from a male donor with ankylosing spondylitis. The CDR3 runs from the conserved cysteine through the conserved F or W. Each record gives: CDR3 length, J gene, V gene, CDR3 protein.

12 TRBJ1-1 TRBV29-1 CSARDQNLESFF
14 TRBJ2-1 TRBV28 CASSFTGWDNEQFF
11 TRBJ2-7 TRBV12-3/TRBV12-4 CASSPPFEQYF
15 TRBJ1-2 TRBV7-8 CASSPRGGGYYGYTF
17 TRBJ2-5 TRBV7-9 CAGSLVSSGIPQETQYF
14 TRBJ2-7 TRBV19 CASSISGGRYEQYF
15 TRBJ2-3 TRBV7-6 CASRRLAGSTDTQYF
14 TRBJ2-1 TRBV29-1 CSARDRGDSDEQFF
14 TRBJ1-1 TRBV9 CASSAFSGRTEAFF
17 TRBJ2-1 TRBV25-1 CASSRSTGPISYNEQFF
14 TRBJ2-1 TRBV7-9 CASSSASTYNEQFF
18 TRBJ2-1 TRBV4-2 CASSLRIGGDSPYNEQFF
12 TRBJ2-7 TRBV6-5 CASSYSGGEQYF
15 TRBJ2-1 TRBV29-1 CSVEASGRGLREQFF
17 TRBJ1-5 TRBV20-1 CSARELRTGAFNQPQHF
16 TRBJ2-7 TRBV24-1 CATSDLRAGTTYEQYF
13 TRBJ2-3 TRBV10-3 CAISGLVEDTQYF
14 TRBJ2-1 TRBV12-3/TRBV12-4 CASSAGTPYNEQFF
15 TRBJ1-2 TRBV29-1 CSVEDPRQQAGGYTF
15 TRBJ2-7 TRBV4-1 CASSQARGAPYEQYF
15 TRBJ1-1 TRBV4-2 CASSQHPAGGTEAFF
15 TRBJ2-5 TRBV12-3/TRBV12-4 CASSSGLAGVETQYF
15 TRBJ2-7 TRBV5-5 CASSLAHRGRDEQYF
16 TRBJ1-5 TRBV5-1 CASDPTGVYSNQPQHF
13 TRBJ1-2 TRBV29-1 CSASATGSYGYTF
17 TRBJ2-1 TRBV11-2 CASSLQYLPEWDNEQFF
16 TRBJ2-7 TRBV4-1 CASSHDTSGGTYEQYF
13 TRBJ1-1 TRBV11-3 CASSKQGGTEAFF
15 TRBJ2-2 TRBV5-5 CASSLVPLGTGELFF
13 TRBJ2-1 TRBV28 CASSFVAEDEQFF